A selection of T cell receptor beta chains follows, all from one sample in a study of human T cells and chemical hapten exposure. TCRdb used MiXCR to reprocess the RACE reads, holding one entry per CDR3 protein. The profile shows about 120,000 distinct CDR3 sequences, roughly 13% of them singletons. The material was whole blood, obtained in connection with sensitization to the hapten diphenylcyclopropenone (DPC). Receptors originate from a man aged 18-30 years with alopecia areata. Some clones in this sample may be carry-over from other donors' samples. Each CDR3 is given without its conserved first and last residue. Each record gives: V gene, J gene, CDR3 length, CDR3 protein.

V: TRBV7-9
J: TRBJ1-2
length: 16
CDR3: ASSLGAGIVQVGYGYT

V: TRBV12-3/TRBV12-4
J: TRBJ2-2
length: 10
CDR3: ASSFRSGELF

V: TRBV20-1
J: TRBJ2-3
length: 11
CDR3: SARGGAGDTQY

V: TRBV7-6
J: TRBJ1-2
length: 11
CDR3: ASSPNLEPGYT

V: TRBV12-3/TRBV12-4
J: TRBJ1-1
length: 12
CDR3: ASRYREGNTEAF

V: TRBV2
J: TRBJ2-5
length: 12
CDR3: ASTTGYFQETQY

V: TRBV4-1
J: TRBJ2-2
length: 15
CDR3: ASSQEGWATGTGELF

V: TRBV27
J: TRBJ1-6
length: 12
CDR3: ASTLGRAGSPLH

V: TRBV3-1
J: TRBJ2-3
length: 11
CDR3: ASSHRVADTQY

V: TRBV20-1
J: TRBJ1-6
length: 13
CDR3: SARGPGQGSQPLH

V: TRBV18
J: TRBJ1-2
length: 10
CDR3: ASAGQGRGYT

V: TRBV7-2
J: TRBJ2-7
length: 13
CDR3: ASSPDSPGPYEQY

V: TRBV5-1
J: TRBJ1-5
length: 12
CDR3: ASSLQGSSQPQH

V: TRBV9
J: TRBJ2-1
length: 14
CDR3: ASSQGGGLASYEQF

V: TRBV4-3
J: TRBJ1-1
length: 13
CDR3: ASSQEPGKNTEAF

V: TRBV7-3
J: TRBJ2-3
length: 12
CDR3: ASSLADFADTQY

V: TRBV9
J: TRBJ2-7
length: 13
CDR3: ASSVGGGATYEQY

V: TRBV27
J: TRBJ2-3
length: 13
CDR3: ASSSRIRRTDTQY

V: TRBV4-3
J: TRBJ2-4
length: 13
CDR3: ASSQAGGTKNIQY

V: TRBV4-1
J: TRBJ2-3
length: 13
CDR3: ASSRGRISTDTQY

V: TRBV11-2
J: TRBJ2-1
length: 10
CDR3: ASSLRRDEQF

V: TRBV7-2
J: TRBJ2-6
length: 13
CDR3: ASSISGSGANVLT

V: TRBV20-1
J: TRBJ2-3
length: 10
CDR3: SVAGGTDTQY

V: TRBV20-1
J: TRBJ2-1
length: 11
CDR3: SASAGGYNEQF